This T cell receptor (beta chain) was sequenced in a study of blood T cell repertoires in COVID-19. For the study at large: Sample material is recorded as cDNA or gDNA derived from T cells, B-cell-depleted T cells, or PBMCs.

The protocol was immunoSEQ multiplex PCR, while the TCRdb copy is restricted to in-frame clones and leaves out a portion. The table shows approximately 240,000 clones, with 87% occurring only once. The CDR3 sequence is 15 residues long. The germline gives CDR1 MNHEY, CDR2 SVGAGI. Trimming took off 2 bases at V and 0 bases at J, with 11 bases between the two ends. The specimen sequenced was peripheral blood. The J gene is TRBJ2-7, the V gene TRBV6-5; weak D call: TRBD1 (6 bases). The origin of this receptor is a woman aged 18-35 years who had recovered from COVID-19. CDR3 sequence: CASSYDRSSSYEQYF. For the CDR3, the DNA is TGTGCCAGCAGTTACGACAGGTCAAGCTCCTACGAGCAGTACTTC.